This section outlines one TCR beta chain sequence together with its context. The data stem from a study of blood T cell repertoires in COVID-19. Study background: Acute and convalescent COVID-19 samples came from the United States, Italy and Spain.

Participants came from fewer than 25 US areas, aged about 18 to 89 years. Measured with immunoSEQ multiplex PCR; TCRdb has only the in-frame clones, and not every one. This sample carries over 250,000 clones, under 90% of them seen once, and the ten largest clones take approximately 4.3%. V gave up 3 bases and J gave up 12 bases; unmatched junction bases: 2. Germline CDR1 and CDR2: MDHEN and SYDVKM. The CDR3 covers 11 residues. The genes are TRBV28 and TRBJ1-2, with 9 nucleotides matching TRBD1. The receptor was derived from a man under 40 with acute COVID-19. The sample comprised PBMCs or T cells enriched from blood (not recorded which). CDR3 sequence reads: CASSLGTGNTF. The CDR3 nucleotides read TGTGCCAGCAGTTTGGGGACAGGGAACACCTTC.